This passage covers 13 T cell receptor beta chains from one sample sequenced in a study of blood T cell repertoires in COVID-19. Assay: immunoSEQ multiplex PCR; the TCRdb copy retains only in-frame clones and omits some. There are a few hundred thousand clones in the sample; about 90% occur only once, and 1.2% lies in the top ten. Sequenced sample: PBMCs or T cells enriched from blood (not recorded which). The receptors were sampled from a human donor in a cohort exposed to, infected with or recovered from COVID-19 (not recorded which). The donor label of this sample is uncertain.

The chain recombines TRBV21-1 with TRBJ1-1. TRBV21-1 is assigned pseudogene status. The CDR3 has 15 amino acids. In DNA, the CDR3 is TGTGCCAGCAGCAAAACCCCGGGAGGCTACACTGAAGCTTTCTTT. This sequence encodes CASSKTPGGYTEAFF.

V usage is TRBV7-9 and J usage is TRBJ1-2, with TRBD1 identical over 8 bases. The V gene end was trimmed by 5 bases and the J gene end by 4 bases; junction bases not matched to a gene: 3. Germline V gene lookup returns CDR1 SEHNR and CDR2 FQNEAQ (reference sequence). This CDR3 contains 13 residues. CDR3 sequence (DNA): TGTGCCAGCAGCCTGGGACAGGTCTATGGCTACACCTTC. Translation gives CASSLGQVYGYTF.

The rearrangement links TRBV3-1 (or the pseudogene TRBV3-2) to TRBJ2-3; 14 bases agree with TRBD2. Germline-derived CDR1 and CDR2 are LGHDT and YNNKEL (reference sequence). J lost 4 bases, V lost 4 bases, and 7 bases had no gene match. The CDR3 sequence is 17 residues long. CDR3 protein: CASSRRLAGGPSDTQYF. The CDR3 coding sequence is TGTGCCAGCAGCCGGCGACTAGCGGGGGGGCCATCAGATACGCAGTATTTT.

V usage is TRBV18 and J usage is TRBJ2-1, with D possibly being TRBD1 (6 bases). The CDR3 is 13 amino acids. V was shortened by 3 bases and J by 9 bases, with 12 bases between the two germline ends. CDR1 KGHSH and CDR2 LQKENI come from the germline V gene. Written as DNA, the CDR3 is TGTGCCAGCTCACCCCGGACAGCAGGTGAGCAGTTCTTC. Its translation: CASSPRTAGEQFF. The full variable domain, rest sourced from reference TRBV18 and TRBJ2-1, is NAGVMQNPRHLVRRRGQEARLRCSPMKGHSHVYWYRQLPEEGLKFMVYLQKENIIDESGMPKERFSAEFPKEGPSILRIQQVVRGDSAAYFCASSPRTAGEQFFGPGTRLTVL.

V and J are TRBV6-2 or TRBV6-3 and TRBJ1-2, with D perhaps TRBD1 (5 bases). Per the germline V gene, CDR1 is MNHEY and CDR2 is SVGEGT. V was shortened by 5 bases and J by 0 bases, with 16 bases between the two germline ends. The CDR3 runs to 16 residues. For the CDR3, the DNA is TGTGCCAGCAGTCACCCCCTGCAGGGTCCTAACTATGGCTACACCTTC. It specifies CASSHPLQGPNYGYTF.

This chain connects TRBV7-2 to TRBJ2-3; a weak D match, TRBD1 (5 bases). Trimming pared 1 base from V and 2 bases from J, leaving 16 bases between. The CDR3 has 17 amino acids. CDR1 and CDR2 from the germline V gene are SGHTA and FQGNSA. CDR3 bases: TGTGCCAGCAGCTTAGGAGAGGTGGGGCCGACCACAGATACGCAGTATTTT. Protein sequence: CASSLGEVGPTTDTQYF.

V and J are TRBV24-1 and TRBJ1-1, with 12 nucleotides matching TRBD1. The ends lost 5 bases at V and 6 bases at J; junction bases unmatched: 3. CDR1 and CDR2 (germline): KGHDR, SFDVKD. The CDR3 length is 14 residues. The CDR3 DNA reads as TGTGCCACCAGTGGAGGGACAGGGGGCCCTGAAGCTTTCTTT. Translating it yields CATSGGTGGPEAFF.

V usage is TRBV6-6 and J usage is TRBJ1-1; D not certain. Trimming cost V 6 bases and J 2 bases, with 13 bases left between them. This CDR3 is 14 amino acids long. CDR1 is MNHNY, CDR2 SVGAGI, per germline (reference sequence). The CDR3: CASSPIVRNTEAFF. The CDR3 DNA follows: TGTGCCAGCAGCCCTATTGTCCGAAACACTGAAGCTTTCTTT.

V gene TRBV29-1 combines with J gene TRBJ2-1; 10 bases are shared with TRBD2. CDR1 is SQVTM and CDR2 is ANQGSEA in the germline V gene. With V trimmed by 4 bases and J by 11 bases, 11 bases remained unmatched. The CDR3 totals 14 residues. For the CDR3, the DNA is TGCAGCGTTGGAGTGTGGTCTAGCGGGGGCAAGCAGTTCTTC. Its translation: CSVGVWSSGGKQFF.

The chain is built from TRBV6-5 and TRBJ1-2, with TRBD1 matching over 8 bases. Trimming at V came to 4 bases and at J to 6 bases, leaving 10 bases not matched to a gene. Germline lookup yields CDR1 MNHEY and CDR2 SVGAGI. This CDR3 is 15 amino acids long. CDR3 nucleotides: TGTGCCAGCAGTTTCTCCACGGACAGGGTCAATGGCTACACCTTC. Translated: CASSFSTDRVNGYTF.

The CDR3 region has the DNA TGTGCCAGCAGGCCGGGGGAAGAGACCCAGTACTTC. It specifies CASRPGEETQYF. The genes are TRBV12-3 or TRBV12-4 and TRBJ2-5; TRBD2 is a possible D gene (6 bases). Deletions cut 6 bases from V and 3 bases from J, with 8 bases between. The CDR3 is 12 amino acids.

The genes are TRBV5-5 and TRBJ2-7; D not certain. Germline V gene sequence: CDR1 SGHKS, CDR2 YYEKEE (reference sequence). The germline V and J ends were trimmed by 1 base and 3 bases, with 8 bases remaining between them. The CDR3 spans 13 residues. The CDR3 DNA reads TGTGCCAGCAGCTTGCAATCCGGCTACGAGCAGTACTTC. The encoded protein is CASSLQSGYEQYF.

This rearrangement joins TRBV6-2 or TRBV6-3 to TRBJ1-5; the D gene is possibly TRBD1 (6 bases). The CDR3 contains 16 residues. CDR1 and CDR2 (germline): MNHEY, SVGEGT. V lost 6 bases and J 0 bases, leaving 15 bases between the germline ends. CDR3 in amino acids: CASSFRQDLSNQPQHF. CDR3 DNA: TGTGCCAGCAGCTTCAGACAGGACCTTAGCAATCAGCCCCAGCATTTT.